This T cell receptor beta chain comes out of a study of blood T cell repertoires in COVID-19. Study details: Spain, Italy and the United States supplied samples that represented acute and convalescent COVID-19.

In the original processing: Scientists estimated how many nucleated cells there were by amplifying reference gene primers. Using immunoSEQ multiplex PCR, the repertoire was profiled, and TCRdb retains in-frame clones only, with some absent. V, J and clone size are those of that table, while D and trimming were read from the DNA. The sample holds 200,000 to 250,000 clones, roughly 85% seen once. Cohorts were determined from participant-reported clinical history. V shed 3 bases and J 5 bases; nucleotides not matched to a gene: 7. The CDR3 length is 14 residues. Germline V gene data show CDR1 as MNHEY and CDR2 as SMNVEV (reference sequence).

Material: PBMCs or T cells enriched from blood (not recorded which). The receptor comes from a man aged 35 to 55 who had recovered from COVID-19. The V and J genes are TRBV27 and TRBJ2-7, with 7 bases identical to TRBD2. CDR3 DNA sequence: TGTGCCAGCAGTTTCGGCGGGAGTTACCACGAGCAGTACTTC. The encoded protein is CASSFGGSYHEQYF.